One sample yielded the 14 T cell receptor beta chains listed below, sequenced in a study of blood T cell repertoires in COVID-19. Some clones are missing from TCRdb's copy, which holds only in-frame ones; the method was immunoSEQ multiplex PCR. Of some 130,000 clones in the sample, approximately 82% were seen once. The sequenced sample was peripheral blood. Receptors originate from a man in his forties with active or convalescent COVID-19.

This CDR3 reads CASSLGDREAYGYTF. The CDR3 region has the DNA TGTGCCAGCAGCTTGGGGGACAGGGAGGCCTATGGCTACACCTTC. The V call is TRBV7-9, the J call TRBJ1-2; 9 bases align to TRBD1. With 3 bases clipped from V and 4 bases from J, the junction kept 6 bases outside the gene matches. Germline CDR1 reads SEHNR; CDR2 reads FQNEAQ (reference sequence). This CDR3 region has 15 residues.

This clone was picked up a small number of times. The CDR3 loop reads CASSKGARDTGELFF. The CDR3 DNA is TGTGCCAGCAGCAAGGGGGCTCGGGACACCGGGGAGCTGTTTTTT. This chain links TRBV5-5 with TRBJ2-2; TRBD1 matches 7 bases. V lost 4 bases, J lost 3 bases, and 6 bases stayed unmatched. The germline gives CDR1 SGHKS, CDR2 YYEKEE (reference sequence). The CDR3 is 15 residues long.

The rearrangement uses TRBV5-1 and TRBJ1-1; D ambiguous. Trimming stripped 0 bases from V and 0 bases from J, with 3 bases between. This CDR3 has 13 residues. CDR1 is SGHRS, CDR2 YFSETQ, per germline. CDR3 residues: CASSLAVNTEAFF. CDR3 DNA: TGCGCCAGCAGCTTGGCAGTGAACACTGAAGCTTTCTTT.

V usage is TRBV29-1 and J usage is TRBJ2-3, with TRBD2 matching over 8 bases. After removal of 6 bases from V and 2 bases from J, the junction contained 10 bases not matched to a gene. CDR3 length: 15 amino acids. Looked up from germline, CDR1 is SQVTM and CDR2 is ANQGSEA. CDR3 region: CSVTGRGGSTDTQYF. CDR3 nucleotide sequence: TGCAGCGTGACCGGCCGGGGGGGATCCACAGATACGCAGTATTTT.

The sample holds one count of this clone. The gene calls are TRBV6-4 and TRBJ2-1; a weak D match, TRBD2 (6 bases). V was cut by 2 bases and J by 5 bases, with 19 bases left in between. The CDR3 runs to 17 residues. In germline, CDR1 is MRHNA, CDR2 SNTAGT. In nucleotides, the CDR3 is TGTGCCAGCAGTGACGAGAGACCGGGACTGACGAACAATGAGCAGTTCTTC. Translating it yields CASSDERPGLTNNEQFF.

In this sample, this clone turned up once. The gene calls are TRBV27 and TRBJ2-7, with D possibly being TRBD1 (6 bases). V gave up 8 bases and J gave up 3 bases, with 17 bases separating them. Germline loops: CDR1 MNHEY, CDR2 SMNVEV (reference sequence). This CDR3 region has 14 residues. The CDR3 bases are TGTGCCAGCTTTAAACACGACAGGAGCTACGAGCAGTACTTC. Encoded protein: CASFKHDRSYEQYF.

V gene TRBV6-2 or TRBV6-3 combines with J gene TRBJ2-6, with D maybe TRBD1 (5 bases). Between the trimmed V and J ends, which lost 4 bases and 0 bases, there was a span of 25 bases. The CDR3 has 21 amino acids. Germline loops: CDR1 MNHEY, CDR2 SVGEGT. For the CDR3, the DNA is TGTGCCAGCAGTTTCATATTGGACAACAAAGTTGGGTCCTCTGGGGCCAACGTCCTGACTTTC. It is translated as CASSFILDNKVGSSGANVLTF.

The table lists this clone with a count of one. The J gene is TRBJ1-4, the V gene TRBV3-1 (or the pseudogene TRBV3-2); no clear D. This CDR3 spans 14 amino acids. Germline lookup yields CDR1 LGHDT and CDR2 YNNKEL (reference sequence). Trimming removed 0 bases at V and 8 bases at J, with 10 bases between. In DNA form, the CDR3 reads TGTGCCAGCAGCCAAGATAATCTCCGGGAAAAACTGTTTTTT. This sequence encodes CASSQDNLREKLFF.

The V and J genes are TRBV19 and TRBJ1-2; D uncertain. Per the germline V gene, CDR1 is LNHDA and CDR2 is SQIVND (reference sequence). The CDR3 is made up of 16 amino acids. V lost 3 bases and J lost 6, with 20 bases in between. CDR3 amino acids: CASSIEQSSRGDGYTF. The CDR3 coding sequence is TGTGCCAGTAGTATTGAGCAATCCTCGCGAGGAGATGGCTACACCTTC.

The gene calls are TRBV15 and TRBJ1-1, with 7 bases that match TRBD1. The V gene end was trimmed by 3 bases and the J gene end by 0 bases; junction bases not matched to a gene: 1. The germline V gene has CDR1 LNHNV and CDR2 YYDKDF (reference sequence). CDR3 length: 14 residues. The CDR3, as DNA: TGTGCCACCAGCAGGGGACAGTTGAACACTGAAGCTTTCTTT. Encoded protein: CATSRGQLNTEAFF.

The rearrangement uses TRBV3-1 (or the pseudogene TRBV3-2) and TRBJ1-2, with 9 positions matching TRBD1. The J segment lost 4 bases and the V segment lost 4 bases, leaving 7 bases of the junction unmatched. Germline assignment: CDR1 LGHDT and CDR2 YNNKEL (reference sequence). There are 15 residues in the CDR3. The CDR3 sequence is CASSPTGGPFYGYTF. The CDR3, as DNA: TGTGCCAGCAGCCCAACAGGGGGCCCCTTCTATGGCTACACCTTC.

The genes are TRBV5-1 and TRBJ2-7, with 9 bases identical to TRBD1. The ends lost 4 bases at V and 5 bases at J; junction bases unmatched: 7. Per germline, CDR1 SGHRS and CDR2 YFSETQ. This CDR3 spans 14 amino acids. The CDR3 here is CASSLRQGGDEQYF. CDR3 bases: TGCGCCAGCAGCCTACGACAGGGGGGGGACGAGCAGTACTTC.

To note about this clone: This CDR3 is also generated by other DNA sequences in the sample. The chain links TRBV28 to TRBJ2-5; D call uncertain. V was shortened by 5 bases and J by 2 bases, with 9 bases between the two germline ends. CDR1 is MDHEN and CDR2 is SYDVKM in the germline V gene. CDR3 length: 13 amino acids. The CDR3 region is CASSRRSQETQYF. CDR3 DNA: TGTGCCAGCAGTCGGCGGTCGCAAGAGACCCAGTACTTC.

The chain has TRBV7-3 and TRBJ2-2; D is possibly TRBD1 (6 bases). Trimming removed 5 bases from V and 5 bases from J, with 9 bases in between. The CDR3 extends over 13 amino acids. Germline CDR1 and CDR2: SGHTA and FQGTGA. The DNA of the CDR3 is TGTGCCAGCAGCAAAGGGGGTACCGGGGAGCTGTTTTTT. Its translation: CASSKGGTGELFF.